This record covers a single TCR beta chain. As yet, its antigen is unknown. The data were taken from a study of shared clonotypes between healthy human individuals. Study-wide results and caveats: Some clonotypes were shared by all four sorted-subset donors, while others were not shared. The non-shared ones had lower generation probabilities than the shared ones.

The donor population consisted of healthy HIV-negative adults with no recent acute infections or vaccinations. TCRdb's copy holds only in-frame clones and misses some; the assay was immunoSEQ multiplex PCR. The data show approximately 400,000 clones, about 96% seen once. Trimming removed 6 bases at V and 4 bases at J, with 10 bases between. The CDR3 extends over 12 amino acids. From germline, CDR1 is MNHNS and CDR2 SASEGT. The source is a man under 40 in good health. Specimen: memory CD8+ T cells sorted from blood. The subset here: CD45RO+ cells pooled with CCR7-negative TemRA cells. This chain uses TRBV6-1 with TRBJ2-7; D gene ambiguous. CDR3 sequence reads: CASSPTGYEQYF. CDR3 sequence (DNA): TGTGCCAGCAGCCCTACTGGTTACGAGCAGTACTTC.